A single sample is the source of the 31 T cell receptor beta chains below, sequenced in a study of blood T cell repertoires in COVID-19. Measured with immunoSEQ multiplex PCR; TCRdb has only the in-frame clones, and not every one. The sample has about 300,000 clones, 85% seen once. Sequencing was performed on PBMCs or T cells enriched from blood (not recorded which). The receptors here all came from a woman between 25 and 40 years old who had been exposed to COVID-19.

The chain carries TRBV3-1 (or the pseudogene TRBV3-2) and TRBJ2-4; D is unresolved. Germline CDR1 reads LGHDT; CDR2 reads YNNKEL (reference sequence). Trimming stripped 1 base from V and 6 bases from J, with 10 bases between. The CDR3 loop spans 14 amino acids. CDR3 bases: TGTGCCAGCAGCCAAGCTCGAGTTGGAAACATTCAGTACTTC. Translation gives CASSQARVGNIQYF.

The J gene is TRBJ1-2, the V gene TRBV27; 7 positions match TRBD1. The CDR3 consists of 15 residues. The V segment lost 3 bases and the J segment 3 bases; nucleotides outside the gene matches: 7. Germline assignment: CDR1 MNHEY and CDR2 SMNVEV (reference sequence). Here the CDR3 reads CASSFGGGGYYGYTF. The CDR3 DNA is TGTGCCAGCAGTTTCGGAGGGGGCGGCTACTATGGCTACACCTTC.

This chain connects TRBV18 to TRBJ1-1; 7 bases agree with TRBD1. The V and J ends lost 6 bases and 8 bases, in that order; junction bases with no gene match: 9. The CDR3 has 13 amino acids. The V gene's germline CDR1 is KGHSH and CDR2 LQKENI. The CDR3 spells CASSRDKDREAFF. The CDR3 coding sequence is TGTGCCAGCTCCCGAGATAAGGACAGGGAAGCTTTCTTT.

J is TRBJ1-1 and V is TRBV19; D is ambiguous. The germline CDR1 and CDR2 sequences are LNHDA and SQIVND (reference sequence). This CDR3 comprises 13 residues. The V gene lost 1 base and the J gene lost 7 bases, with 10 bases spanning the gap. CDR3 coding DNA: TGTGCCAGTAGTATAGGACGGCGAGGTGAAGCTTTCTTT. Translation gives CASSIGRRGEAFF.

CDR3 protein: CASSGVDRGEQYF. The CDR3 DNA sequence: TGTGCCAGCAGCGGGGTAGACAGGGGGGAGCAGTACTTC. The chain links TRBV9 to TRBJ2-7; TRBD1 matches 9 bases. With 3 bases clipped from V and 7 bases from J, the junction kept 5 bases outside the gene matches. CDR1 and CDR2 from the germline V gene are SGDLS and YYNGEE. The CDR3 runs 13 residues.

The chain couples TRBV9 to TRBJ1-6; maybe TRBD1 (5 bases). V was cut by 3 bases and J by 7 bases, with 20 bases left in between. Germline V gives CDR1 SGDLS, CDR2 YYNGEE. CDR3 length: 17 amino acids. CDR3 bases: TGTGCCAGCAGCGGATCGGCCCTCGGACAAGGGAATTCACCCCTCCACTTT. Translated: CASSGSALGQGNSPLHF.

The chain has TRBV28 and TRBJ1-5, with a tentative D call TRBD1 (5 bases). Germline CDR1 is MDHEN and CDR2 is SYDVKM. The CDR3 consists of 13 residues. Trimming removed 11 bases at V and 3 bases at J, with 14 bases between. The CDR3: CACLTGFNQPQHF. The CDR3 coding sequence is TGTGCCTGTCTAACAGGATTCAATCAGCCCCAGCATTTT.

The chain links TRBV19 to TRBJ2-7; D is undetermined. Per the germline V gene, CDR1 is LNHDA and CDR2 is SQIVND (reference sequence). CDR3 length equals 16 residues. Trimming removed 1 base from V and 0 bases from J, with 13 bases in between. The CDR3 nucleotides read TGTGCCAGTAGTATAGGTCCCCTCCCAGGCTCCTACGAGCAGTACTTC. Its protein is CASSIGPLPGSYEQYF.

This clone was detected only once. V and J are TRBV5-4 and TRBJ1-4; 7 nucleotides match TRBD1. The trim removed 2 bases at V and 6 bases at J, leaving 4 bases unmatched. The length of the CDR3 is 14 residues. Germline CDR1 reads SGHNT; CDR2 reads YYREEE (reference sequence). The chain's CDR3 is CASSFGTEHEKLFF. DNA for the CDR3: TGTGCCAGCAGCTTTGGGACAGAGCATGAAAAACTGTTTTTT.

The V gene is TRBV7-8, the J gene TRBJ1-2; TRBD1 matches at 7 bases. V was pared by 5 bases and J by 0 bases, with 0 bases of the junction left unmatched. CDR1 and CDR2 (germline): SGHVS, FQNEAQ. The CDR3 runs 13 residues. CDR3 sequence reads: CASSGTANYGYTF. The CDR3 nucleotides are TGTGCCAGCAGCGGGACAGCTAACTATGGCTACACCTTC.

This clone was counted only a few times. This sequence joins TRBV7-9 and TRBJ1-2; a possible D gene is TRBD1 (6 bases). CDR3 length equals 16 residues. Germline-derived CDR1 and CDR2 are SEHNR and FQNEAQ (reference sequence). The V end was cut by 5 bases, the J end by 0 bases, with 16 bases between. In nucleotides, the CDR3 is TGTGCCAGCAGCCAAGGGGGTCTGAGCCCTAACTATGGCTACACCTTC. It translates to CASSQGGLSPNYGYTF.

The chain uses TRBV9 and TRBJ1-6, with no clear D. Trimming removed 0 bases at V and 10 bases at J, with 14 bases between. The CDR3 has 15 amino acids. Looked up from germline, CDR1 is SGDLS and CDR2 is YYNGEE. The CDR3 protein is CASSVDQVVDSPLHF. CDR3 DNA sequence: TGTGCCAGCAGCGTAGATCAGGTTGTAGACTCACCCCTCCACTTT.

J is TRBJ1-2 and V is TRBV2, with D tentatively TRBD1 (6 bases). V was pared by 5 bases and J by 7 bases, with 11 bases between. The CDR3 is 12 residues long. CDR1 and CDR2 (germline): SNHLY, FYNNEI. CDR3 nucleotide sequence: TGTGCCAGCAGTACAGGGTTTTTTGGCTACACCTTC. Its protein is CASSTGFFGYTF.

The V call is TRBV7-3, the J call TRBJ2-1, with a tentative D call TRBD2 (7 bases). The CDR3 contains 22 residues. The V and J ends lost 1 base and 2 bases respectively, with 30 bases between them. Germline V gene sequence: CDR1 SGHTA, CDR2 FQGTGA. CDR3 sequence: CASSLMHRGATIPSRTYNEQFF. CDR3 nucleotide sequence: TGTGCCAGCAGCTTAATGCATCGGGGGGCCACCATCCCCTCGCGGACCTACAATGAGCAGTTCTTC.

This clone was recorded only once. This sequence joins TRBV4-2 and TRBJ1-6, with TRBD1 as a possible D gene (6 bases). Trimming shortened V by 3 bases and J by 0 bases, and 15 bases separated the two germline ends. CDR3 length: 18 amino acids. CDR1 LGHNA and CDR2 YNFKEQ come from the germline V gene. For the CDR3, the DNA is TGTGCCAGCAGCCAGTCGGGCCAGGGGAGCTCCTATAATTCACCCCTCCACTTT. This gives the protein CASSQSGQGSSYNSPLHF.

With regard to this clone: This sample includes further DNA sequences coding for the same CDR3. The V and J genes are TRBV28 and TRBJ1-5; D is unresolved. Germline loops: CDR1 MDHEN, CDR2 SYDVKM. The CDR3 runs to 11 residues. Trimming took 6 bases from V and 4 from J, leaving 4 bases between them. The chain's CDR3 is CASSPNQPQHF. DNA of the CDR3: TGTGCCAGCAGCCCGAATCAGCCCCAGCATTTT.

The genes are TRBV6-6 and TRBJ1-1; D unclear. V lost 2 bases to trimming and J lost 10 bases, with 11 bases between them. Germline CDR1 is MNHNY and CDR2 is SVGAGI (reference sequence). This CDR3 region has 12 residues. CDR3 region: CASSYTGRGAFF. CDR3 nucleotide sequence: TGTGCCAGCAGTTACACGGGGAGAGGAGCTTTCTTT.

The CDR3 DNA reads as TGCAGCGTTGAACAGAATGGCTACACCTTC. This translates into CSVEQNGYTF. V gene TRBV29-1 combines with J gene TRBJ1-2; D is uncertain. The CDR3 loop spans 10 amino acids. V lost 2 bases and J lost 6, with 4 bases in between. Germline CDR1 reads SQVTM; CDR2 reads ANQGSEA.

V is TRBV27 and J is TRBJ1-1; 11 bases match TRBD1. The CDR3 runs 17 residues. Germline V gene data show CDR1 as MNHEY and CDR2 as SMNVEV (reference sequence). With V trimmed by 4 bases and J by 4 bases, 11 bases remained unmatched. The CDR3 nucleotides read TGTGCCAGCAGTTCTACCGGGACAGGGGGATACGGCACTGAAGCTTTCTTT. This translates into CASSSTGTGGYGTEAFF.

This rearrangement joins TRBV19 to TRBJ1-4; 9 bases fit TRBD1. Germline CDR1 is LNHDA and CDR2 is SQIVND (reference sequence). The CDR3 is 18 amino acids. With V trimmed by 3 bases and J by 0 bases, 8 bases remained unmatched. The CDR3 reads CASSMGTGGPATNEKLFF. The CDR3 DNA reads TGTGCCAGTAGTATGGGAACAGGGGGCCCTGCAACTAATGAAAAACTGTTTTTT.

This clone was recorded only once. The chain employs TRBV15 and TRBJ2-2; no reliable D call. V was clipped by 6 bases and J by 7 bases, with 12 bases between them. CDR1 and CDR2 from the germline V gene are LNHNV and YYDKDF (reference sequence). CDR3 length equals 13 residues. The CDR3 region has the DNA TGTGCCACCAGGAGTCCTAGTGGCGGGGAGCTGTTTTTT. Amino acid sequence: CATRSPSGGELFF.

The CDR3 coding sequence is TGTGCCTTTTACCCCACAGGGCCGGAGACCCAGTACTTC. This codes for CAFYPTGPETQYF. The V gene is TRBV30, the J gene TRBJ2-5; a possible D gene is TRBD1 (6 bases). Germline V gives CDR1 GTSNPN, CDR2 SVGIG (reference sequence). Deletions cut 7 bases from V and 5 bases from J, with 17 bases between. CDR3 length equals 13 residues.

J is TRBJ1-3 and V is TRBV28; D is unclear. Germline V gene lookup returns CDR1 MDHEN and CDR2 SYDVKM. The length of the CDR3 is 15 residues. The V and J ends lost 5 bases and 3 bases respectively, with 14 bases between them. Here the CDR3 reads CASSPGRSLGNTIYF. CDR3 bases: TGTGCCAGCAGTCCCGGGAGGTCGCTTGGAAACACCATATATTTT.

V and J are TRBV7-9 and TRBJ2-7, with 10 nucleotides matching TRBD1. Germline V lookup: CDR1 SEHNR, CDR2 FQNEAQ (reference sequence). CDR3 length: 15 residues. V shed 5 bases, J shed 3 bases, and the junction held 7 bases outside the gene matches. The CDR3 region is CASSTGTGAFYEQYF. Here the CDR3 DNA reads TGTGCCAGCAGCACCGGGACAGGGGCTTTCTACGAGCAGTACTTC. The full variable domain, with the rest looked up from reference TRBV7-9 and TRBJ2-7, is DTGVSQNPRHKITKRGQNVTFRCDPISEHNRLYWYRQTLGQGPEFLTYFQNEAQLEKSRLLSDRFSAERPKGSFSTLEIQRTEQGDSAMYLCASSTGTGAFYEQYFGPGTRLTVT.

V usage is TRBV6-5 and J usage is TRBJ1-2; tentatively, D is TRBD1 (5 bases). This CDR3 spans 14 amino acids. V lost 1 base, J lost 2 bases, and 8 bases lay in between. Germline V CDR1 and CDR2: MNHEY, SVGAGI. CDR3 amino acids: CASSYFRGNYGYTF. CDR3 nucleotide sequence: TGTGCCAGCAGTTACTTTCGGGGGAACTATGGCTACACCTTC.

CDR3 region: CATSSRTSASYNEQFF. In DNA, the CDR3 is TGTGCCACCAGCAGCCGTACTAGCGCAAGCTACAATGAGCAGTTCTTC. V usage is TRBV15 and J usage is TRBJ2-1; 7 nucleotides match TRBD2. V was clipped by 3 bases and J by 3 bases; unmatched bases: 8. The CDR3 has 16 residues. CDR1 and CDR2 (germline): LNHNV, YYDKDF (reference sequence). Looking up the rest from reference TRBV15 and TRBJ2-1 gives the full variable domain: DAMVIQNPRYQVTQFGKPVTLSCSQTLNHNVMYWYQQKSSQAPKLLFHYYDKDFNNEADTPDNFQSRRPNTSFCFLDIRSPGLGDTAMYLCATSSRTSASYNEQFFGPGTRLTVL.

The V call is TRBV27, the J call TRBJ2-7; tentatively, D is TRBD2 (6 bases). V shed 9 bases and J shed 2 bases, with 20 bases lying between them. Germline assignment: CDR1 MNHEY and CDR2 SMNVEV (reference sequence). The CDR3 is 15 residues long. CDR3 sequence (DNA): TGTGCCAGGGAGGAGCGGGCGGGATCTACCTACGAGCAGTACTTC. This sequence encodes CAREERAGSTYEQYF.

The rearrangement uses TRBV25-1 and TRBJ1-2, with TRBD1 matching over 9 bases. The CDR3 totals 17 residues. Trimming removed 2 bases from V and 5 bases from J; junction bases left unmatched: 12. Germline CDR1 MGHDK, CDR2 SYGVNS. In nucleotides, the CDR3 is TGTGCCAGCAGTGAAGATATAGGACAGGGGATTCTTTATGGCTACACCTTC. Amino acid sequence: CASSEDIGQGILYGYTF.

The rearrangement links TRBV6-5 to TRBJ1-1; 10 bases agree with TRBD1. J lost 4 bases, V lost 7 bases, and 3 bases had no gene match. Germline V gene data show CDR1 as MNHEY and CDR2 as SVGAGI. The CDR3 is 13 amino acids. CDR3 nucleotides: TGTGCCAGCAAGGGACAGGGGACCACTGAAGCTTTCTTT. It codes for CASKGQGTTEAFF.

This clone was seen a single time. The chain joins TRBV28 to TRBJ1-1; possible D gene TRBD1, 5 bases. With 8 bases removed from V and 4 bases from J, the gap between germline ends came to 11 bases. The CDR3 totals 12 residues. Germline V gene data show CDR1 as MDHEN and CDR2 as SYDVKM. The CDR3 loop is CASGLGGTEAFF. CDR3 bases: TGTGCCAGCGGGCTCGGGGGCACTGAAGCTTTCTTT.

The CDR3 coding sequence is TGTGCCAGCAGCTTATACCCAGGGGGCGGGTACGAGCAGTACTTC. Protein product: CASSLYPGGGYEQYF. V is TRBV7-3 and J is TRBJ2-7, with 8 bases matching TRBD1. This CDR3 region has 15 residues. CDR1 is SGHTA, CDR2 FQGTGA, per germline. Trimming at V came to 2 bases and at J to 4 bases, leaving 7 bases not matched to a gene.